Here is one T cell receptor beta chain with its context. Its antigen is currently unknown. Trimming pared 2 bases from V and 2 bases from J, leaving 13 bases between. The CDR3 covers 15 residues. CDR1 MNHNS and CDR2 SASEGT come from the germline V gene. This table comes from immunoSEQ multiplex PCR, and its TCRdb copy is limited to in-frame clones, with some not included. The data contain about 180,000 clones, 88% of them singletons. This entry comes from a study of T cell responses to AZD1222 COVID-19 vaccine. Study-level findings and limits: Repertoire samples came only from after the peak T cell response.

Sample: peripheral blood, taken on day 0 of AZD1222 vaccination. V gene TRBV6-1 combines with J gene TRBJ2-7, with D possibly being TRBD1 (5 bases). This sequence originates from an adult in good health. The CDR3 nucleotides read TGTGCCAGCAGTGAAATGGGGCCTTCCACCTACGAGCAGTACTTC. This gives the protein CASSEMGPSTYEQYF.